Given below is one T cell receptor beta chain in context. The assay was immunoSEQ multiplex PCR, and TCRdb's table has in-frame clones only and misses some. This table holds roughly 200,000 clones, under 90% found once. Germline assignment: CDR1 LNHDA and CDR2 SQIVND (reference sequence). This CDR3 is 16 amino acids long. V dropped 3 bases and J dropped 7 bases, with 22 bases sitting between them. The data stem from a study of blood T cell repertoires in COVID-19. The TCR comes from a woman aged 80 or over with active or convalescent COVID-19. The chain recombines TRBV19 with TRBJ2-7; a weak D match, TRBD2 (5 bases). The sequenced sample was peripheral blood. As DNA, the CDR3 is TGTGCCAGTAGTATCTATGGGATTGGGAGACATTGGGAGCAGTACTTC. It translates to CASSIYGIGRHWEQYF.